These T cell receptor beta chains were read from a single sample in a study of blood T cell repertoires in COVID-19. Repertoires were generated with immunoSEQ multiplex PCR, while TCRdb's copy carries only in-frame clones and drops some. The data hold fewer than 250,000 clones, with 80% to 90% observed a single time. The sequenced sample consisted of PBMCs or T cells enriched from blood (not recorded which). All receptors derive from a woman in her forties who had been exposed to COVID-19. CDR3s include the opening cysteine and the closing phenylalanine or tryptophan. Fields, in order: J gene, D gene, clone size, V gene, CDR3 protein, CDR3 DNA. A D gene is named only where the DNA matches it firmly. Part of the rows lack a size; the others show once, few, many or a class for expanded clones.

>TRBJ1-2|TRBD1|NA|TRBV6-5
CASSYSYRDSSGYTF
TGTGCCAGCAGTTACTCTTACCGGGACAGTTCAGGCTACACCTTC
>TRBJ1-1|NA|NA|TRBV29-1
CSVDRGSTEAFF
TGCAGCGTTGACAGGGGTAGCACTGAAGCTTTCTTT
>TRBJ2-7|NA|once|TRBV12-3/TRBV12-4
CASSLGSLDEQYF
TGTGCCAGCAGTTTGGGCAGCTTAGACGAGCAGTACTTC
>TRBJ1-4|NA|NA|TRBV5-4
CASSLVGPNEKLFF
TGTGCCAGCAGCTTGGTGGGCCCTAATGAAAAACTGTTTTTT
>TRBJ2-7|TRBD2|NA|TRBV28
CASSPSGAGGYSSYEQYF
TGTGCCAGCAGTCCTTCTGGGGCCGGGGGGTATAGCTCCTACGAGCAGTACTTC
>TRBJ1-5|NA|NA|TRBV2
CASSALQGEQPQHF
TGTGCCAGCAGTGCGCTACAGGGAGAGCAGCCCCAGCATTTT
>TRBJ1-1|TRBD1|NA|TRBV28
CASRTPETGVTEAFF
TGTGCCAGCAGGACACCCGAGACAGGGGTCACTGAAGCTTTCTTT
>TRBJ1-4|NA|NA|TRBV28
CASSYEATNEKLFF
TGTGCCAGCAGTTATGAGGCAACTAATGAAAAACTGTTTTTT
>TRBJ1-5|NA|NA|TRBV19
CASLSGVGRNQPQHF
TGTGCCAGTCTGTCGGGGGTCGGGCGCAATCAGCCCCAGCATTTT
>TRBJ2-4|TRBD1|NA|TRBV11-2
CASSLLGQGATKNIQYF
TGTGCCAGCAGCTTACTCGGACAGGGGGCGACCAAAAACATTCAGTACTTC
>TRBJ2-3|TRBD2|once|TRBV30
CAWSVRAGGGTDTQYF
TGTGCCTGGAGTGTACGAGCGGGGGGCGGCACAGATACGCAGTATTTT
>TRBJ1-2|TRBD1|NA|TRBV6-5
CASSHRGADGYTF
TGTGCCAGCAGTCACAGGGGGGCGGACGGCTACACCTTC
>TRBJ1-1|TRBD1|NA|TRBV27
CASSLGQGFRTEAFF
TGTGCCAGCAGTTTGGGACAGGGGTTTAGAACTGAAGCTTTCTTT
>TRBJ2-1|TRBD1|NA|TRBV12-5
CASGSPAFGDRGFNEQFF
TGTGCTAGTGGTTCACCGGCATTTGGGGACAGGGGCTTCAATGAGCAGTTCTTC
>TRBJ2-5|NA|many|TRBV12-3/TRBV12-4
CASSRQVEETQYF
TGTGCCAGCAGTCGACAGGTAGAAGAGACCCAGTACTTC
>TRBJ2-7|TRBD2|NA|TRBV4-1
CASSQERGGSYEQYF
TGCGCCAGCAGCCAAGAGCGGGGAGGGTCCTACGAGCAGTACTTC
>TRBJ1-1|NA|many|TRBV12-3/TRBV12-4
CASSLIVAEAFF
TGTGCCAGCAGTTTAATTGTCGCTGAAGCTTTCTTT
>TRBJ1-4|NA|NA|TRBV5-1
CASSFQGGNEKLFF
TGCGCCAGCAGCTTTCAGGGAGGGAATGAAAAACTGTTTTTT
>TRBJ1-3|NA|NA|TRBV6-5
CASRRARGNTIYF
TGTGCCAGCAGGAGGGCGCGAGGAAACACCATATATTTT
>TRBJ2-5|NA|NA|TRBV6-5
CASSYWQGQETQYF
TGTGCCAGCAGTTACTGGCAGGGCCAAGAGACCCAGTACTTC
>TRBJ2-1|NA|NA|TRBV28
CASSLSAGRGEQFF
TGTGCCAGCAGTTTGTCGGCAGGGCGGGGTGAGCAGTTCTTC
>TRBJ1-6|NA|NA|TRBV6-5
CASSYPGTNSPLHF
TGTGCCAGCAGTTACCCCGGGACAAATTCACCCCTCCACTTT
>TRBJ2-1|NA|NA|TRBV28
CASTSPRGYYNEQFF
TGTGCCAGCACCTCCCCCAGGGGTTACTACAATGAGCAGTTCTTC
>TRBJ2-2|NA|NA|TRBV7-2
CASSPEGGIGELFF
TGTGCCAGCAGCCCGGAAGGGGGAATCGGGGAGCTGTTTTTT
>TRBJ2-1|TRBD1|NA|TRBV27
CASSTGQGHSYNEQFF
TGTGCCAGCAGTACAGGACAGGGCCATTCCTACAATGAGCAGTTCTTC
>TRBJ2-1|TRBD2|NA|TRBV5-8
CASSLVRTSGASSYNEQFF
TGTGCCAGCAGCTTGGTCCGGACTAGCGGGGCGAGCTCCTACAATGAGCAGTTCTTC